This T cell receptor beta chain was recorded in a study of blood T cell repertoires in COVID-19. Overall study: Whether acute or convalescent, the COVID-19 samples came from the United States, Italy and Spain. Sample material is recorded as cDNA or gDNA derived from T cells, B-cell-depleted T cells, or PBMCs.

Trimming shortened V by 5 bases and J by 2 bases, and 10 bases separated the two germline ends. The V gene's germline CDR1 is ENHRY and CDR2 SYGVKD. The CDR3 totals 14 residues. Source study methods: Reference gene primers were amplified, and this amplification served to estimate nucleated cell counts. Assay used: immunoSEQ multiplex PCR; TCRdb lists only in-frame clones, some missing. V, J and clone size derive from that table, while D and trimming were established from the DNA sequence. The sample has hundreds of thousands of clones; more than 65% are singletons. This chain connects TRBV10-3 to TRBJ1-5, with unresolved D. The TCR was taken from a woman of 80 years or more with acute or convalescent COVID-19. The sample consisted of peripheral blood. The CDR3 reads CAISSGRGNQPQHF. DNA for the CDR3: TGTGCCATCAGTTCGGGGAGAGGCAATCAGCCCCAGCATTTT.